The TCR beta chain under discussion was sequenced for a study of T cells expressing NK-cell markers. Study information: Sorted T-cell subsets CD3+CD56+NKG2C+, CD3+CD56+NKG2C- and CD3+CD56-NKG2C+ were TCR beta-sequenced. Study conclusions and caveats: What remained unclear was the HCMV specificity of expanded NKG2C+ T cell clones. The CD3+CD56-NKG2C+ fraction of a handful of donors was also led by these clonotypes.

UMIs were included in TCR beta cDNA generated by 5'RACE template switching. From the 5' RACE reads, TCRdb lists one entry per CDR3 protein and no DNA. The sample shows fewer than 400,000 distinct CDR3 sequences, and roughly a tenth sits with its ten largest clones. Germline V lookup: CDR1 SGHDT, CDR2 YYEEEE. CDR3 length equals 12 residues. As to this clonotype: Its antigen is not identified.

The material sequenced was blood T cells: a sorted CD56 or NKG2C T cell subset, CD4+ or CD8+ T cells, or bulk PBMC T cells (not recorded which). The chain uses TRBV5-6 and TRBJ2-5. The sequence was obtained from a woman in her forties or fifties in good health. This CDR3 is CASSLAQETQYF.